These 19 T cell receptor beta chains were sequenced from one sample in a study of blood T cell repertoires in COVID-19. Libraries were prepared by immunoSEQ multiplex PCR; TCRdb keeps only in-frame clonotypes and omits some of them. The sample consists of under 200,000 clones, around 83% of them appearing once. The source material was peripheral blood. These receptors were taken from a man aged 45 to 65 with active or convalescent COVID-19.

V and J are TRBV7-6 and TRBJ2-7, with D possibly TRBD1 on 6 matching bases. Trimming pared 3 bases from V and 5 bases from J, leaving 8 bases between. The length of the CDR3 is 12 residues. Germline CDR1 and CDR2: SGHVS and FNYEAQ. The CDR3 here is CASSFQGNEQYF. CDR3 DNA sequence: TGTGCCAGCAGCTTTCAGGGGAACGAGCAGTACTTC.

CDR3 nucleotides: TGCGCCAGCGGCCCCGGGACAGTCTGGCGCGAGCAGTACTTC. Translated: CASGPGTVWREQYF. The V and J genes are TRBV10-2 and TRBJ2-7; TRBD1 aligns across 7 bases. The J segment lost 6 bases and the V segment lost 8 bases, leaving 13 bases of the junction unmatched. The CDR3 is made up of 14 amino acids. Germline CDR1 WSHSY, CDR2 SAAADI.

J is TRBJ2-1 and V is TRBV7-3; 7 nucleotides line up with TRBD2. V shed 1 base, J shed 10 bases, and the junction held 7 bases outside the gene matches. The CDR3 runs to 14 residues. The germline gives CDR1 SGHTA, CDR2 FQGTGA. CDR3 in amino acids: CASSLMSGEGEQFF. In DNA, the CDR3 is TGTGCCAGCAGCTTAATGTCCGGGGAGGGAGAGCAGTTCTTC.

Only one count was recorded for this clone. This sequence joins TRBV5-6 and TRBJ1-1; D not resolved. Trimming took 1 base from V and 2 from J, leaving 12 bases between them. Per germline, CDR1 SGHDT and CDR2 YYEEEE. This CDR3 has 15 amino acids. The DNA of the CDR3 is TGTGCCAGCAGCTTGTCCCTGCAGGCCAACACTGAAGCTTTCTTT. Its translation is CASSLSLQANTEAFF. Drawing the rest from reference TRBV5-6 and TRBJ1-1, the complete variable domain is DAGVTQSPTHLIKTRGQQVTLRCSPKSGHDTVSWYQQALGQGPQFIFQYYEEEERQRGNFPDRFSGHQFPNYSSELNVNALLLGDSALYLCASSLSLQANTEAFFGQGTRLTVV.

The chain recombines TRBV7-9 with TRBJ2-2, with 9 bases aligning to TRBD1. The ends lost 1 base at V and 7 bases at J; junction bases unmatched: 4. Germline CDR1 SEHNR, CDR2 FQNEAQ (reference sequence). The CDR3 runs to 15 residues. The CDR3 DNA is TGTGCCAGCAGCTTAGACAGGGGGCGCATCGGGGAGCTGTTTTTT. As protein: CASSLDRGRIGELFF.

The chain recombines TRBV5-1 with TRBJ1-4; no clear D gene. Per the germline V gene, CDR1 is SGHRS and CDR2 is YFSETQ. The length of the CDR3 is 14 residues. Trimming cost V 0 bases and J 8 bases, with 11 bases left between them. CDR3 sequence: CASSLGGREEKLFF. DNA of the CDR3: TGCGCCAGCAGCTTGGGCGGTCGCGAGGAAAAACTGTTTTTT.

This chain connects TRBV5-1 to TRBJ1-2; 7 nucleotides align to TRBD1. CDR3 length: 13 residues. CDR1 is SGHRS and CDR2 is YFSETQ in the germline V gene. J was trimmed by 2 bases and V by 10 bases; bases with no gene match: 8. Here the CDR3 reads CARDGGQNYGYTF. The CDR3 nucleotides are TGCGCCCGAGATGGGGGACAGAACTATGGCTACACCTTC.

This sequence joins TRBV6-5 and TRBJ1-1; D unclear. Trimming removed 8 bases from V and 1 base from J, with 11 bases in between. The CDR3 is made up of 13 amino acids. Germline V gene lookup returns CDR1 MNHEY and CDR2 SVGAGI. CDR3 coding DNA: TGTGCCAGCGGGAGGCGGAGGAACACTGAAGCTTTCTTT. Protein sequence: CASGRRRNTEAFF.

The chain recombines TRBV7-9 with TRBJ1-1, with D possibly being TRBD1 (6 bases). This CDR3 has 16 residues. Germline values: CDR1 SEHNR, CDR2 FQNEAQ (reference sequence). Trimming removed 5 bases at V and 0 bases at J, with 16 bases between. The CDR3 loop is CASSGTPSLMNTEAFF. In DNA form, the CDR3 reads TGTGCCAGCAGCGGGACACCGTCCCTCATGAACACTGAAGCTTTCTTT.

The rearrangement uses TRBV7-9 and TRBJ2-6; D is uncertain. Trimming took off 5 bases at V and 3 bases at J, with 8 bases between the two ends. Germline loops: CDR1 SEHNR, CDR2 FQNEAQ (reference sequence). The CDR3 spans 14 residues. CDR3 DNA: TGTGCCAGCAGCGCCATCGGTGGGGCCAACGTCCTGACTTTC. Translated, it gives CASSAIGGANVLTF. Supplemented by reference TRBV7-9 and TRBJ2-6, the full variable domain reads DTGVSQNPRHKITKRGQNVTFRCDPISEHNRLYWYRQTLGQGPEFLTYFQNEAQLEKSRLLSDRFSAERPKGSFSTLEIQRTEQGDSAMYLCASSAIGGANVLTFGAGSRLTVL.

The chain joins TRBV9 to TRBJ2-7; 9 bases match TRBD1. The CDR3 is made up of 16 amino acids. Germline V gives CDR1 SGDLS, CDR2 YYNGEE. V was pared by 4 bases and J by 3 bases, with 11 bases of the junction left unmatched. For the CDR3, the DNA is TGTGCCAGCAGCCGAATGGGGGGGACAGGGAACTACGAGCAGTACTTC. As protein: CASSRMGGTGNYEQYF.

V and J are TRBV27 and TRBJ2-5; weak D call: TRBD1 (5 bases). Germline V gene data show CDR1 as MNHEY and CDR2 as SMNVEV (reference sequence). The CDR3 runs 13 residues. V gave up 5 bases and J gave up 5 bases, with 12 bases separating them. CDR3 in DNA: TGTGCCAGCAGTCGCAGGGCCCCCGAGACCCAGTACTTC. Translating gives CASSRRAPETQYF.

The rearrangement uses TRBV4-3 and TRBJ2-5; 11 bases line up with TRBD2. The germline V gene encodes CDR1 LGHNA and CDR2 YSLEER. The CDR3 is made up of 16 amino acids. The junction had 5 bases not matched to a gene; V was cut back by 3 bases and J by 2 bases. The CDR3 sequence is CASSHLTSGGQETQYF. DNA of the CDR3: TGCGCCAGCAGCCACCTAACTAGCGGGGGACAAGAGACCCAGTACTTC.

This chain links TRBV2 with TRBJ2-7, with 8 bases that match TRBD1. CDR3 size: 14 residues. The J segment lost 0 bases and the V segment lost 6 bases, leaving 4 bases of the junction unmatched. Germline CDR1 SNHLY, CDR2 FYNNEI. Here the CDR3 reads CASRGQVSSYEQYF. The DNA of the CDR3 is TGTGCCAGCAGGGGACAGGTGAGCTCCTACGAGCAGTACTTC.

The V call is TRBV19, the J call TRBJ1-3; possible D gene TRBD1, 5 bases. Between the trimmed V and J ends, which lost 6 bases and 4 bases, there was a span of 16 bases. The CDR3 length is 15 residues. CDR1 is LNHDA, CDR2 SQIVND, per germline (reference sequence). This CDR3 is CASSRRGEHGNTIYF. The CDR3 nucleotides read TGTGCCAGTAGCCGGCGGGGGGAACACGGAAACACCATATATTTT.

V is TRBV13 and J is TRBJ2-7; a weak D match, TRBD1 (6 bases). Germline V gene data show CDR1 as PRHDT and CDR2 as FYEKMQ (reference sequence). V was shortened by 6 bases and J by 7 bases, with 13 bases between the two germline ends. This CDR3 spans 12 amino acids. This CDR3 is CASSSGVLEQYF. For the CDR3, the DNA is TGTGCCAGCAGTTCAGGGGTTCTAGAGCAGTACTTC.

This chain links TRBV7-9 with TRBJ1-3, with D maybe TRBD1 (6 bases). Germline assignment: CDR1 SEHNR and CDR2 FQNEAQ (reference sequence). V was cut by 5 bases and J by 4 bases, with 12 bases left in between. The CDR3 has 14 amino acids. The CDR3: CASSPDRIGNTIYF. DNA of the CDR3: TGTGCCAGCAGCCCGGACAGAATAGGAAACACCATATATTTT.

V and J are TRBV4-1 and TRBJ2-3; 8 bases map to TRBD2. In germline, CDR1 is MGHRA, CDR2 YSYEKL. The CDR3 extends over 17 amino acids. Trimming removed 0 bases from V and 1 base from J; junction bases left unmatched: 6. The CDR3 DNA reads TGCGCCAGCAGCCAAGATTGGGGTAGCGGGGGCACAGATACGCAGTATTTT. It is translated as CASSQDWGSGGTDTQYF.

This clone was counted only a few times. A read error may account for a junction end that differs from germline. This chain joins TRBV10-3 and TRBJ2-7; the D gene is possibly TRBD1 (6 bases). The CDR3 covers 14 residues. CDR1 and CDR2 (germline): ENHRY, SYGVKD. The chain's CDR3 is CAISETSGHLSHGF. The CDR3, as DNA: TGTGCCATCAGTGAAACCTCGGGACATCTAAGCCACGGGTTC.